A single sample is the source of the 12 T cell receptor beta chains below, sequenced in a study of shared clonotypes between healthy human individuals (dated by TCRdb to 2020 to 2021). Library creation used the immunoSEQ multiplex PCR assay. TCRdb mirrors the immuneACCESS table, restricted to in-frame sequences. Some clones are absent from its copies; in checked studies, under half trace to an unresolved V gene, and the reason for the others is unknown. The sample records about 1.5 million clones, more than 95% of which are singletons. Jointly, the top ten make up 1.2% of the sample. What was sequenced was naive CD4+ T cells sorted from blood. In the paper's terms, the cell subset or site label means: CD45RA+ positively selected. The receptors here all came from a man in his thirties or forties in good health.

The V call is TRBV14, the J call TRBJ1-1; D uncertain. CDR1 is SGHDN and CDR2 is FVKESK in the germline V gene. CDR3 size: 14 residues. Trimming left V 4 bases short and J 5 bases short, with 14 bases between. CDR3 region: CASSLVGGLTEAFF. DNA for the CDR3: TGTGCCAGCAGCCTGGTAGGAGGGCTGACTGAAGCTTTCTTT.

The chain carries TRBV5-5 and TRBJ2-1; 15 positions agree with TRBD2. V lost 4 bases to trimming and J lost 9 bases; unmatched junction nucleotides: 5. The CDR3 totals 15 residues. Germline lookup yields CDR1 SGHKS and CDR2 YYEKEE (reference sequence). The CDR3 coding sequence is TGTGCCAGCAGCCCGGGACTAGCGGGAGGCGGTGAGCAGTTCTTC. This codes for CASSPGLAGGGEQFF.

The chain recombines TRBV5-4 with TRBJ1-1; D is ambiguous. This CDR3 region has 14 residues. CDR1 and CDR2 (germline): SGHNT, YYREEE (reference sequence). The V gene lost 1 base and the J gene lost 1 base, with 8 bases spanning the gap. CDR3 sequence reads: CASSLRGPNTEAFF. CDR3 sequence (DNA): TGTGCCAGCAGCTTGAGAGGGCCGAACACTGAAGCTTTCTTT.

The gene calls are TRBV15 and TRBJ1-2, with a weak D call TRBD1 (5 bases). Looked up from germline, CDR1 is LNHNV and CDR2 is YYDKDF (reference sequence). This CDR3 comprises 17 residues. Trimming cost V 1 base and J 7 bases, with 22 bases left between them. The CDR3 DNA follows: TGTGCCACCAGCAGAGCCCTGGAGGGGCGCGGACCCCCTGGCTACACCTTC. This translates into CATSRALEGRGPPGYTF.

As to this clone: Additional DNA sequences in this sample encode the identical CDR3. The CDR3 region is CASSLVGRAYEQYF. The CDR3 DNA is TGTGCCAGCAGCTTAGTCGGCAGGGCCTACGAGCAGTACTTC. The chain joins TRBV7-8 to TRBJ2-7, with a tentative D call TRBD1 (5 bases). In germline, CDR1 is SGHVS, CDR2 FQNEAQ. The CDR3 is 14 residues long. Trimming removed 1 base from V and 2 bases from J, with 9 bases in between.

The chain carries TRBV14 and TRBJ2-5; 7 bases are shared with TRBD2. The DNA end is more similar to TRBJ2-7, so the J call may be wrong. CDR3 length equals 14 residues. Germline loops: CDR1 SGHDN, CDR2 FVKESK. The CDR3 loop reads CASSRSGLVAEQYF. The CDR3 nucleotides are TGTGCCAGCAGCCGTTCCGGACTAGTGGCCGAGCAGTACTTC.

V and J are TRBV18 and TRBJ1-2; D gene uncertain. CDR1 and CDR2 from the germline V gene are KGHSH and LQKENI. This CDR3 is built from 14 residues. The V end was cut by 3 bases, the J end by 3 bases, with 11 bases between. The CDR3 protein is CASSPLSIDYGYTF. CDR3 sequence (DNA): TGTGCCAGCTCACCCTTGTCCATAGACTATGGCTACACCTTC.

In its sample, this clone was seen a few times. At the DNA level, this CDR3 is encoded by other sequences in the same sample as well. V usage is TRBV18 and J usage is TRBJ2-3, with 14 bases identical to TRBD2. The CDR3 runs to 16 residues. Germline V lookup: CDR1 KGHSH, CDR2 LQKENI. Trimming took 3 bases from V and 3 from J; bases not matched to a gene: 2. CDR3 protein: CASSPGTSGRTDTQYF. CDR3 nucleotides: TGTGCCAGCTCACCCGGGACTAGCGGGAGAACAGATACGCAGTATTTT.

The sample holds one count of this clone. The chain joins TRBV10-3 to TRBJ2-7; 7 bases line up with TRBD2. The V gene's germline CDR1 is ENHRY and CDR2 SYGVKD. Trimming at V came to 0 bases and at J to 6 bases, leaving 14 bases not matched to a gene. The CDR3 length is 17 residues. CDR3 amino acids: CAISESTPSREVAEQYF. In DNA form, the CDR3 reads TGTGCCATCAGTGAGTCGACTCCGTCCCGGGAGGTTGCCGAGCAGTACTTC.

The chain's CDR3 is CASSLAASLDSVYEQYF. The CDR3 DNA is TGTGCCAGCAGCTTAGCAGCCTCCCTGGACTCAGTCTACGAGCAGTACTTC. The V and J genes are TRBV7-8 and TRBJ2-7; D perhaps matches TRBD2 (5 bases). The CDR3 totals 17 residues. Trimming removed 0 bases from V and 3 bases from J, with 18 bases in between. Germline V gene data show CDR1 as SGHVS and CDR2 as FQNEAQ.

The chain's CDR3 is CASSLEVTENQPQHF. CDR3 DNA sequence: TGTGCCAGCAGTTTAGAAGTGACGGAGAATCAGCCCCAGCATTTT. The chain joins TRBV28 to TRBJ1-5; no definite D call. The CDR3 is 15 amino acids. The V and J ends lost 2 bases and 4 bases respectively, with 12 bases between them. Per germline, CDR1 MDHEN and CDR2 SYDVKM.

This sequence joins TRBV6-5 and TRBJ1-4; 8 nucleotides match TRBD1. The V segment lost 1 base and the J segment 5 bases; nucleotides outside the gene matches: 3. This CDR3 is built from 15 residues. CDR1 is MNHEY and CDR2 is SVGAGI in the germline V gene. The CDR3 nucleotides read TGTGCCAGCAGTTACTATAGACAGGGGAATGAAAAACTGTTTTTT. This sequence encodes CASSYYRQGNEKLFF.